The T cell receptor beta chain under discussion was sequenced for a study of early T cells in non-severe SARS-CoV-2 infection. TCRdb ran MiXCR on the 5' RACE reads and lists one entry per CDR3 protein. The sample contains 30,000 to 45,000 distinct CDR3 sequences, 5.8% of which appear only once. This clonotype occurred many times. This CDR3 is 15 amino acids long. Germline-derived CDR1 and CDR2 are SGHTA and FQGNSA. The germline V and J ends were trimmed by 5 bases and 0 bases, with 12 bases remaining between them. Sequencing used whole blood. The gene calls are TRBV7-2 and TRBJ2-3; D remains ambiguous. This TCR derives from an adult who was a healthcare worker with PCR-confirmed SARS-CoV-2 infection or an uninfected control (not recorded which). The CDR3 reads CASSPSRVSTDTQYF. The CDR3 DNA reads TGTGCCAGCAGCCCTTCTCGCGTTAGCACAGATACGCAGTATTTT.